A single sample is the source of the 11 T cell receptor beta chains below, sequenced in a study of Tregs in tolerant kidney transplant recipients. Related graft donors supplied nonmyeloablative bone marrow transplants, and mixed chimerism was transient. TCRdb keeps only in-frame clones here, not all; method: immunoSEQ multiplex PCR. Of more than 70,000 clones in the sample, roughly 90% were seen once. The sample was CD4+ T cells from blood (PBMCs), taken 24 months after the transplant. The receptors derive from a human patient who received a combined kidney and bone marrow transplant. Some of the T cells might come from the graft donor.

The genes are TRBV4-1 and TRBJ2-7; D might be TRBD2 (5 bases). Per germline, CDR1 MGHRA and CDR2 YSYEKL. The CDR3 contains 14 residues. Trimming cost V 3 bases and J 6 bases, with 15 bases left between them. CDR3 loop: CASSHPSGGTEQYF. The CDR3 DNA reads as TGCGCCAGCAGCCACCCCTCCGGAGGTACCGAGCAGTACTTC.

This chain connects TRBV5-6 to TRBJ2-3; D is uncertain. V was clipped by 1 base and J by 0 bases, with 9 bases between them. This CDR3 is built from 15 residues. CDR1 is SGHDT and CDR2 is YYEEEE in the germline V gene. The CDR3 DNA reads TGTGCCAGCAGCTTGCCACAGAGAAGCACAGATACGCAGTATTTT. It yields the protein CASSLPQRSTDTQYF.

This clone has just one count. V usage is TRBV6-5 and J usage is TRBJ2-3; TRBD2 agrees at 10 bases. CDR1 and CDR2 (germline): MNHEY, SVGAGI. With 6 bases clipped from V and 2 bases from J, the junction kept 2 bases outside the gene matches. There are 14 residues in the CDR3. The CDR3: CASRLAGYTDTQYF. CDR3 DNA sequence: TGTGCCAGCAGACTAGCGGGGTACACAGATACGCAGTATTTT.

The V and J genes are TRBV10-3 and TRBJ2-3, with a weak D call TRBD1 (6 bases). Germline V lookup: CDR1 ENHRY, CDR2 SYGVKD. CDR3 length equals 16 residues. The V and J ends lost 0 bases and 6 bases respectively, with 16 bases between them. This CDR3 is CAISESDERTADTQYF. CDR3 sequence (DNA): TGTGCCATCAGTGAGTCCGATGAAAGGACAGCGGATACGCAGTATTTT.

V and J are TRBV7-3 and TRBJ2-5; possibly TRBD2 for D (6 bases). Near its end, the DNA agrees better with TRBJ2-7, so the J call may be wrong. CDR3 length: 14 residues. Germline CDR1 SGHTA, CDR2 FQGTGA. CDR3 sequence: CASSLMAGNYEQYF. CDR3 DNA sequence: TGTGCCAGCAGCTTAATGGCGGGAAACTACGAGCAGTACTTC.

This rearrangement joins TRBV28 to TRBJ1-2; possibly TRBD1 for D (6 bases). This CDR3 contains 14 residues. V lost 6 bases to trimming and J lost 6 bases, with 17 bases between them. From germline, CDR1 is MDHEN and CDR2 SYDVKM. CDR3 in DNA: TGTGCCAGCAGGATAACAGGGCCCCAGGATGGCTACACCTTC. Amino acid sequence: CASRITGPQDGYTF.

The rearrangement joins TRBV7-3 to TRBJ2-5; 8 nucleotides align to TRBD1. Trimming removed 3 bases from V and 4 bases from J; junction bases left unmatched: 1. From germline, CDR1 is SGHTA and CDR2 FQGTGA. CDR3 length: 13 residues. As DNA, the CDR3 is TGTGCCAGCAGCTTTACAGGGGGAGAGACCCAGTACTTC. Translated, it gives CASSFTGGETQYF.

The chain has TRBV21-1 and TRBJ2-7; the tabulated D call, TRBD1, remains unverified against the DNA. TRBV21-1 is reported as a pseudogene. This CDR3 comprises 18 residues. The CDR3 spells CASSKKEVETGGFYEQYF. DNA of the CDR3: TGTGCCAGCAGCAAAAAAGAGGTCGAGACAGGGGGATTCTACGAGCAGTACTTC.

The chain combines TRBV18 with TRBJ2-5, with D unclear. Trimming removed 2 bases from V and 3 bases from J, with 10 bases in between. The CDR3 sequence is 14 residues long. Per the germline V gene, CDR1 is KGHSH and CDR2 is LQKENI. CDR3 bases: TGTGCCAGCTCACCATTTGACATTAAAGAGACCCAGTACTTC. Translating gives CASSPFDIKETQYF.

The J gene is TRBJ1-3, the V gene TRBV30, with D possibly TRBD1 on 5 matching bases. The germline gives CDR1 GTSNPN, CDR2 SVGIG (reference sequence). V was clipped by 0 bases and J by 3 bases, with 9 bases between them. The length of the CDR3 is 14 residues. The DNA for the CDR3 is TGTGCCTGGAGTGTAACAGGCCATGGAAACACCATATATTTT. Translated: CAWSVTGHGNTIYF.

The chain couples TRBV9 to TRBJ2-2; TRBD2 might be the D (5 bases). The germline CDR1 and CDR2 sequences are SGDLS and YYNGEE. V lost 0 bases, J lost 4 bases, and 13 bases lay in between. The CDR3 consists of 16 residues. CDR3: CASSVGGVASTGELFF. The CDR3, as DNA: TGTGCCAGCAGCGTAGGGGGAGTGGCTTCCACCGGGGAGCTGTTTTTT.